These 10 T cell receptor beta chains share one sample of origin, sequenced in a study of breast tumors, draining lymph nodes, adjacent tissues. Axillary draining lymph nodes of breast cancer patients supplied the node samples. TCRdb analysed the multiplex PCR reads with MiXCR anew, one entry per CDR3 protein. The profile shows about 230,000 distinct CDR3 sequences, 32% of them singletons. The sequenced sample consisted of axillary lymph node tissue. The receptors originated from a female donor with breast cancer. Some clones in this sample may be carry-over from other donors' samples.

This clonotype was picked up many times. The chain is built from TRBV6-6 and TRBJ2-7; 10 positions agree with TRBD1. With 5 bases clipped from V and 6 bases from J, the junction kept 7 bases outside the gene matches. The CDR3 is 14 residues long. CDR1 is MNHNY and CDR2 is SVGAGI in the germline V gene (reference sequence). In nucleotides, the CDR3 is TGTGCCAGCAGTCACGGGGGACAGGGGTTCGAGCAGTACTTC. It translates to CASSHGGQGFEQYF.

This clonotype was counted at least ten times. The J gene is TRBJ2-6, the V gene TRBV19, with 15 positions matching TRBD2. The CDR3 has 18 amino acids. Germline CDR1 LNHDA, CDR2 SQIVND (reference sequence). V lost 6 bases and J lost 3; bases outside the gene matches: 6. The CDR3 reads CASRRTSGRAYGANVLTF. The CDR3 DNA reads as TGTGCCAGTAGGAGGACTAGCGGGAGGGCATATGGGGCCAACGTCCTGACTTTC. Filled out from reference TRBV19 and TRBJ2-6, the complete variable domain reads DGGITQSPKYLFRKEGQNVTLSCEQNLNHDAMYWYRQDPGQGLRLIYYSQIVNDFQKGDIAEGYSVSREKKESFPLTVTSAQKNPTAFYLCASRRTSGRAYGANVLTFGAGSRLTVL.

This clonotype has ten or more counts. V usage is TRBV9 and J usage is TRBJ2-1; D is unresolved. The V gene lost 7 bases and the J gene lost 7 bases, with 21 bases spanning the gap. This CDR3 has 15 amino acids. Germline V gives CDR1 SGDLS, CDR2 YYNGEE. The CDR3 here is CASSSRMGTRNEQFF. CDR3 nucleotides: TGTGCCAGCTCATCTCGGATGGGCACAAGGAATGAGCAGTTCTTC. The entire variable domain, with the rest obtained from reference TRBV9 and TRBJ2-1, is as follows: DSGVTQTPKHLITATGQRVTLRCSPRSGDLSVYWYQQSLDQGLQFLIQYYNGEERAKGNILERFSAQQFPDLHSELNLSSLELGDSALYFCASSSRMGTRNEQFFGPGTRLTVL.

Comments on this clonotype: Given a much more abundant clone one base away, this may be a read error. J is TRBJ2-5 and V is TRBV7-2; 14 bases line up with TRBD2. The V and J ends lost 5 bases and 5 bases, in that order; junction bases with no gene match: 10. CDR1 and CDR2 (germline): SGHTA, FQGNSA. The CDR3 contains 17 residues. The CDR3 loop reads CASSTQRRTSGGETQYF. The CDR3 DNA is TGTGCCAGCAGCACCCAGCGGCGGACTAGCGGGGGGGAGACCCAGTACTTC.

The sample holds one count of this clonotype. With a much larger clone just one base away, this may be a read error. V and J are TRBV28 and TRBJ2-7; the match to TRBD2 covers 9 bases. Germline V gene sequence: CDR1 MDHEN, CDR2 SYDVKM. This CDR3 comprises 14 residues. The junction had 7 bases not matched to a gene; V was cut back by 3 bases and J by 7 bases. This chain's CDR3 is CASSFGGRALEQYF. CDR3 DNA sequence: TGTGCCAGCAGTTTTGGCGGGAGGGCCCTGGAGCAGTACTTC.

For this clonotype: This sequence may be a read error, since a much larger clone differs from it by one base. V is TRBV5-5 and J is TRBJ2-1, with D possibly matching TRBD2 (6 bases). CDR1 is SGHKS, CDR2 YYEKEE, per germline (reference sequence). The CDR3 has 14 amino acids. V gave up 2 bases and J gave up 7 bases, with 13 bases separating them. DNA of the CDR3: TGTGCCAGCAGCTTCGGGGGTTCAGCTAATGAGCAGTTCTTC. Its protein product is CASSFGGSANEQFF. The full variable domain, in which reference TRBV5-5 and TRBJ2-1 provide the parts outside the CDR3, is DAGVTQSPTHLIKTRGQQVTLRCSPISGHKSVSWYQQVLGQGPQFIFQYYEKEERGRGNFPDRFSARQFPNYSSELNVNALLLGDSALYLCASSFGGSANEQFFGPGTRLTVL.

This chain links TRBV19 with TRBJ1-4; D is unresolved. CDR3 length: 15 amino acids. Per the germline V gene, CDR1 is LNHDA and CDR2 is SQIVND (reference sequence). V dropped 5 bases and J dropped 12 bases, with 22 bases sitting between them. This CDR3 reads CASSVPTSGGSELFF. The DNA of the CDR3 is TGTGCCAGTAGTGTACCAACTAGCGGCGGATCGGAACTGTTTTTT.

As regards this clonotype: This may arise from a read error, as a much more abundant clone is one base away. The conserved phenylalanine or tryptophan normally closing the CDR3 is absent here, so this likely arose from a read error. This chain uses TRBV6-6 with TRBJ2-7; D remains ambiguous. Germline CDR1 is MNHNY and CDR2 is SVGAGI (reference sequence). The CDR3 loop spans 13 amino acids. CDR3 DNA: TGTGCCAGCAGTCACTCGGGCGGTTACGAGCAGTACTAC. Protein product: CASSHSGGYEQYY.

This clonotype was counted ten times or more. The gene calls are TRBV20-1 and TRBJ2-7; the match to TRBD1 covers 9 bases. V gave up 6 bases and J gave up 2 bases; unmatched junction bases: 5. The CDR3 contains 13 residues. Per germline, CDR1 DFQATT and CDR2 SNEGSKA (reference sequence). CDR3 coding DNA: TGCAGTGCCGGGACAGGGCGAGCCTACGAGCAGTACTTC. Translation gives CSAGTGRAYEQYF.

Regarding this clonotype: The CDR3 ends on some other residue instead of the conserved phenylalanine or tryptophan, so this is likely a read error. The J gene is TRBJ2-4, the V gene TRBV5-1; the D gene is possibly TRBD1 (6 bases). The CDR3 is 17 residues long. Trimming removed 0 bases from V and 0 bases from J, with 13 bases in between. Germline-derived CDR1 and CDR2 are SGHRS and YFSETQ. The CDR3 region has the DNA TGCGCCAGCAGCTTGGAGGGCCAGGGGCTAGCCAAAAACATTCAGTACTCC. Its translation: CASSLEGQGLAKNIQYS.